These T cell receptor beta chains were read from a single sample in a study of blood T cell repertoires in COVID-19. TCRdb's copy holds only in-frame clones and misses some; the assay was immunoSEQ multiplex PCR. The top ten hold 0.85% to 1.3% of the sample, which has fewer than 350,000 clones, about 88% seen once. Sample: PBMCs or T cells enriched from blood (not recorded which). The origin of the receptors is a woman in her 30s who had been exposed to COVID-19. Each CDR3 is given with its conserved first and last residue. Each record gives: V gene, J gene, clone size, D gene, CDR3 protein, CDR3 DNA. The D gene is left open where the match is weak. Size tells how often a clone was seen (once, few, many) or the class of an expanded clone, and some rows leave it out.

V gene: TRBV11-2
J gene: TRBJ1-5
clone size: -
D gene: -
CDR3 protein: CASSLDGGVGEPQHF
CDR3 DNA: TGTGCCAGCAGCTTAGATGGCGGGGTCGGGGAGCCCCAGCATTTT

V gene: TRBV6-2/TRBV6-3
J gene: TRBJ2-7
clone size: -
D gene: -
CDR3 protein: CASSFQLTYEQYF
CDR3 DNA: TGTGCCAGCAGTTTCCAACTGACCTACGAGCAGTACTTC

V gene: TRBV10-3
J gene: TRBJ1-5
clone size: -
D gene: TRBD1
CDR3 protein: CAISDGDREQPQHF
CDR3 DNA: TGTGCCATCAGTGACGGGGACAGGGAACAGCCCCAGCATTTT

V gene: TRBV5-4
J gene: TRBJ2-5
clone size: -
D gene: TRBD1
CDR3 protein: CASSGTGGQETQYF
CDR3 DNA: TGTGCCAGCAGCGGGACAGGGGGGCAAGAGACCCAGTACTTC

V gene: TRBV6-5
J gene: TRBJ1-2
clone size: -
D gene: TRBD1
CDR3 protein: CASSWRQGANYGYTF
CDR3 DNA: TGTGCCAGCAGTTGGAGGCAGGGGGCAAACTATGGCTACACCTTC

V gene: TRBV5-1
J gene: TRBJ1-1
clone size: -
D gene: -
CDR3 protein: CASGEGSHTEAFF
CDR3 DNA: TGCGCCAGCGGAGAGGGCTCGCACACTGAAGCTTTCTTT

V gene: TRBV11-3
J gene: TRBJ2-1
clone size: -
D gene: TRBD2
CDR3 protein: CASSPGTSGYNEQFF
CDR3 DNA: TGTGCCAGCAGCCCCGGGACTAGCGGTTACAATGAGCAGTTCTTC

V gene: TRBV3-1/TRBV3-2
J gene: TRBJ1-4
clone size: -
D gene: -
CDR3 protein: CASSQGGRTTNEKLFF
CDR3 DNA: TGTGCCAGCAGCCAGGGGGGGAGAACAACTAATGAAAAACTGTTTTTT

V gene: TRBV27
J gene: TRBJ1-5
clone size: -
D gene: -
CDR3 protein: CASSTGFSDQPQHF
CDR3 DNA: TGTGCCAGCAGTACAGGGTTTTCGGATCAGCCCCAGCATTTT

V gene: TRBV28
J gene: TRBJ2-5
clone size: -
D gene: -
CDR3 protein: CASTAAGFQETQYF
CDR3 DNA: TGTGCCAGCACCGCCGCGGGGTTCCAAGAGACCCAGTACTTC

V gene: TRBV30
J gene: TRBJ1-6
clone size: -
D gene: -
CDR3 protein: CAWSVPGANSPLHF
CDR3 DNA: TGTGCCTGGAGTGTACCTGGGGCCAATTCACCCCTCCACTTT

V gene: TRBV9
J gene: TRBJ1-5
clone size: -
D gene: TRBD1
CDR3 protein: CASSVKPGQGQPQHF
CDR3 DNA: TGTGCCAGCAGCGTAAAACCAGGACAGGGTCAGCCCCAGCATTTT

V gene: TRBV9
J gene: TRBJ1-6
clone size: -
D gene: -
CDR3 protein: CASSPGGDNSPLHF
CDR3 DNA: TGTGCCAGCAGCCCCGGAGGGGATAATTCACCCCTCCACTTT

V gene: TRBV5-6
J gene: TRBJ2-7
clone size: -
D gene: TRBD1
CDR3 protein: CASTRTGASYEQYF
CDR3 DNA: TGTGCCAGCACCAGGACAGGGGCGTCCTACGAGCAGTACTTC

V gene: TRBV28
J gene: TRBJ1-6
clone size: -
D gene: -
CDR3 protein: CASSLSRPLHF
CDR3 DNA: TGTGCCAGCAGTCTGTCTCGACCCCTCCACTTT

V gene: TRBV6-5
J gene: TRBJ2-7
clone size: -
D gene: TRBD1
CDR3 protein: CASSPGTGDNEQYF
CDR3 DNA: TGTGCCAGCAGTCCCGGGACAGGGGACAACGAGCAGTACTTC

V gene: TRBV2
J gene: TRBJ1-1
clone size: -
D gene: TRBD1
CDR3 protein: CATSETGGIQGAEAFF
CDR3 DNA: TGTGCCACCTCGGAAACGGGGGGAATACAGGGGGCTGAAGCTTTCTTT

V gene: TRBV10-3
J gene: TRBJ2-2
clone size: -
D gene: -
CDR3 protein: CAISESAAGNAGELFF
CDR3 DNA: TGTGCCATCAGTGAGTCGGCAGCGGGCAACGCCGGGGAGCTGTTTTTT

V gene: TRBV18
J gene: TRBJ2-1
clone size: -
D gene: TRBD2
CDR3 protein: CASSRTSGRPNNEQFF
CDR3 DNA: TGTGCCAGCTCACGAACTAGCGGGAGGCCTAACAATGAGCAGTTCTTC

V gene: TRBV27
J gene: TRBJ1-1
clone size: once
D gene: TRBD1
CDR3 protein: CASSLYRGLGEAFF
CDR3 DNA: TGTGCCAGCAGTTTATACAGGGGGCTAGGGGAAGCTTTCTTT

V gene: TRBV28
J gene: TRBJ2-7
clone size: -
D gene: -
CDR3 protein: CANAGLGSYEQYF
CDR3 DNA: TGTGCCAACGCGGGACTGGGCTCCTACGAGCAGTACTTC

V gene: TRBV10-2
J gene: TRBJ2-7
clone size: -
D gene: TRBD1
CDR3 protein: CASSPRTGGHEQYF
CDR3 DNA: TGCGCCAGCAGCCCCCGAACAGGGGGCCACGAGCAGTACTTC

V gene: TRBV30
J gene: TRBJ2-2
clone size: -
D gene: TRBD2
CDR3 protein: CACPGGDVQLFF
CDR3 DNA: TGTGCCTGCCCTGGGGGGGACGTCCAGCTGTTTTTT

V gene: TRBV11-2
J gene: TRBJ2-7
clone size: -
D gene: -
CDR3 protein: CASSITLRAEVTYEQYF
CDR3 DNA: TGTGCCAGCAGCATTACATTACGGGCGGAGGTTACCTACGAGCAGTACTTC

V gene: TRBV18
J gene: TRBJ1-5
clone size: -
D gene: TRBD1
CDR3 protein: CASSRDRVNQPQHF
CDR3 DNA: TGTGCCAGCTCGCGGGACAGGGTAAATCAGCCCCAGCATTTT

V gene: TRBV27
J gene: TRBJ1-1
clone size: -
D gene: TRBD1
CDR3 protein: CASSEGQGASGEAFF
CDR3 DNA: TGTGCCAGCAGTGAGGGACAGGGAGCATCCGGTGAAGCTTTCTTT

V gene: TRBV18
J gene: TRBJ2-1
clone size: -
D gene: TRBD2
CDR3 protein: CASSPGLAGWDEQFF
CDR3 DNA: TGTGCCAGCTCACCGGGACTAGCGGGATGGGATGAGCAGTTCTTC

V gene: TRBV10-2
J gene: TRBJ2-1
clone size: -
D gene: TRBD2
CDR3 protein: CASSGTSGRVDEQFF
CDR3 DNA: TGCGCCAGCAGTGGGACTAGCGGGAGGGTGGATGAGCAGTTCTTC

V gene: TRBV28
J gene: TRBJ2-4
clone size: -
D gene: TRBD2
CDR3 protein: CASSLPSGRVGKNIQYF
CDR3 DNA: TGTGCCAGCAGTTTACCCAGCGGGAGGGTTGGCAAAAACATTCAGTACTTC

V gene: TRBV18
J gene: TRBJ2-1
clone size: once
D gene: -
CDR3 protein: CASSLKTGRTFNEQFF
CDR3 DNA: TGTGCCAGCTCACTCAAGACAGGGAGGACCTTCAATGAGCAGTTCTTC

V gene: TRBV19
J gene: TRBJ1-4
clone size: -
D gene: TRBD1
CDR3 protein: CASSDRVGEKLFF
CDR3 DNA: TGTGCCAGTAGCGACAGGGTGGGGGAAAAACTGTTTTTT

V gene: TRBV7-3
J gene: TRBJ2-1
clone size: few
D gene: -
CDR3 protein: CASSPGSSARFSNEQFF
CDR3 DNA: TGTGCCAGCAGCCCAGGATCTAGCGCACGCTTCTCTAATGAGCAGTTCTTC

V gene: TRBV5-1
J gene: TRBJ2-7
clone size: -
D gene: TRBD2
CDR3 protein: CASRLAGVREQYF
CDR3 DNA: TGCGCCAGCAGACTAGCGGGAGTACGCGAGCAGTACTTC

V gene: TRBV7-9
J gene: TRBJ2-3
clone size: once
D gene: -
CDR3 protein: CASIQRGGPFADTQYF
CDR3 DNA: TGTGCCAGCATCCAAAGGGGTGGCCCTTTTGCGGATACGCAGTATTTT

V gene: TRBV5-1
J gene: TRBJ2-7
clone size: -
D gene: TRBD2
CDR3 protein: CASSLGSGGYEQYF
CDR3 DNA: TGCGCCAGCAGCTTGGGTAGCGGGGGATACGAGCAGTACTTC

V gene: TRBV5-8
J gene: TRBJ2-1
clone size: -
D gene: TRBD2
CDR3 protein: CASAGTSGAGVNEQFF
CDR3 DNA: TGTGCCAGCGCCGGGACTAGCGGGGCAGGGGTCAATGAGCAGTTCTTC

V gene: TRBV29-1
J gene: TRBJ2-7
clone size: -
D gene: TRBD2
CDR3 protein: CSAQRAGGPYEQYF
CDR3 DNA: TGCAGCGCTCAACGGGCGGGAGGGCCCTACGAGCAGTACTTC

V gene: TRBV3-1/TRBV3-2
J gene: TRBJ1-3
clone size: -
D gene: -
CDR3 protein: CASSPWDFGNTIYF
CDR3 DNA: TGTGCCAGCAGCCCATGGGACTTTGGAAACACCATATATTTT

V gene: TRBV5-1
J gene: TRBJ2-1
clone size: -
D gene: TRBD2
CDR3 protein: CASSGPGLGYNEQFF
CDR3 DNA: TGCGCCAGCAGCGGTCCGGGACTAGGGTACAATGAGCAGTTCTTC

V gene: TRBV5-1
J gene: TRBJ2-7
clone size: -
D gene: -
CDR3 protein: CASSLTTGTPYEQYF
CDR3 DNA: TGCGCCAGCAGCTTAACCACAGGGACCCCTTACGAGCAGTACTTC

V gene: TRBV12-5
J gene: TRBJ1-6
clone size: -
D gene: -
CDR3 protein: CASARTETNSPLHF
CDR3 DNA: TGTGCTAGTGCCCGGACAGAAACAAATTCACCCCTCCACTTT

V gene: TRBV19
J gene: TRBJ2-7
clone size: -
D gene: -
CDR3 protein: CASSRQGPFFYEQYF
CDR3 DNA: TGTGCCAGTAGTAGGCAGGGCCCCTTCTTCTACGAGCAGTACTTC

V gene: TRBV5-1
J gene: TRBJ2-5
clone size: -
D gene: -
CDR3 protein: CASSLGAGQAGETQYF
CDR3 DNA: TGCGCCAGCAGCTTGGGGGCTGGGCAGGCGGGTGAGACCCAGTACTTC

V gene: TRBV9
J gene: TRBJ2-7
clone size: -
D gene: -
CDR3 protein: CASSVGGDWSYEQYF
CDR3 DNA: TGTGCCAGCAGCGTAGGGGGGGACTGGTCCTACGAGCAGTACTTC

V gene: TRBV9
J gene: TRBJ1-1
clone size: -
D gene: -
CDR3 protein: CASSSSRELGNRNTEAFF
CDR3 DNA: TGTGCCAGCAGCTCCTCCAGGGAATTAGGAAACCGGAACACTGAAGCTTTCTTT

V gene: TRBV11-2
J gene: TRBJ1-2
clone size: -
D gene: -
CDR3 protein: CASSLGWARWNYGYTF
CDR3 DNA: TGTGCCAGCAGCTTAGGGTGGGCCCGGTGGAACTATGGCTACACCTTC

V gene: TRBV4-2
J gene: TRBJ1-4
clone size: -
D gene: -
CDR3 protein: CASSQGRANEKLFF
CDR3 DNA: TGTGCCAGCAGCCAAGGGAGGGCTAATGAAAAACTGTTTTTT

V gene: TRBV24-1
J gene: TRBJ1-1
clone size: -
D gene: TRBD1
CDR3 protein: CATSVEDRAINTEAFF
CDR3 DNA: TGTGCCACCAGTGTCGAAGACAGGGCGATCAACACTGAAGCTTTCTTT

V gene: TRBV7-6
J gene: TRBJ2-7
clone size: -
D gene: -
CDR3 protein: CASSSGTSHYEQYF
CDR3 DNA: TGTGCCAGCAGCTCTGGGACATCCCACTACGAGCAGTACTTC

V gene: TRBV19
J gene: TRBJ2-7
clone size: -
D gene: TRBD1
CDR3 protein: CASSIRTGTSYEQYF
CDR3 DNA: TGTGCCAGTAGTATCCGGACAGGGACCTCCTACGAGCAGTACTTC

V gene: TRBV27
J gene: TRBJ2-7
clone size: -
D gene: TRBD2
CDR3 protein: CASQRDRPYEQYF
CDR3 DNA: TGTGCCAGCCAGCGGGACCGCCCCTACGAGCAGTACTTC

V gene: TRBV18
J gene: TRBJ1-3
clone size: few
D gene: TRBD1
CDR3 protein: CASSPLQGRSSGNTIYF
CDR3 DNA: TGTGCCAGCTCACCTTTACAGGGGCGAAGCTCTGGAAACACCATATATTTT

V gene: TRBV6-5
J gene: TRBJ2-7
clone size: -
D gene: TRBD1
CDR3 protein: CASRGQELSYEQYF
CDR3 DNA: TGTGCCAGTAGGGGACAGGAGCTCTCCTACGAGCAGTACTTC

V gene: TRBV15
J gene: TRBJ2-7
clone size: -
D gene: -
CDR3 protein: CATSRRGTIIDEQYF
CDR3 DNA: TGTGCCACCAGCAGAAGGGGGACAATAATAGACGAGCAGTACTTC

V gene: TRBV11-1
J gene: TRBJ2-7
clone size: once
D gene: TRBD2
CDR3 protein: CASSPQVLAGFSEQYF
CDR3 DNA: TGTGCCAGCAGCCCCCAAGTGCTAGCGGGGTTCTCCGAGCAGTACTTC

V gene: TRBV19
J gene: TRBJ2-1
clone size: -
D gene: -
CDR3 protein: CASSTGEGGEQFF
CDR3 DNA: TGTGCCAGTAGTACTGGAGAGGGAGGTGAGCAGTTCTTC

V gene: TRBV6-5
J gene: TRBJ2-7
clone size: -
D gene: TRBD2
CDR3 protein: CASSLSGTATYEQYF
CDR3 DNA: TGTGCCAGCAGTCTTAGCGGGACGGCAACCTACGAGCAGTACTTC

V gene: TRBV28
J gene: TRBJ2-1
clone size: -
D gene: TRBD1
CDR3 protein: CASGQGVPGNEQFF
CDR3 DNA: TGTGCCAGCGGACAGGGGGTGCCCGGGAATGAGCAGTTCTTC

V gene: TRBV6-4
J gene: TRBJ2-7
clone size: -
D gene: -
CDR3 protein: CASSDVPDGGGRYEQYF
CDR3 DNA: TGTGCCAGCAGTGACGTGCCGGACGGGGGAGGTCGGTACGAGCAGTACTTC

V gene: TRBV6-1
J gene: TRBJ2-7
clone size: -
D gene: -
CDR3 protein: CASSHQKNYEQYF
CDR3 DNA: TGTGCCAGCAGCCACCAGAAGAACTACGAGCAGTACTTC